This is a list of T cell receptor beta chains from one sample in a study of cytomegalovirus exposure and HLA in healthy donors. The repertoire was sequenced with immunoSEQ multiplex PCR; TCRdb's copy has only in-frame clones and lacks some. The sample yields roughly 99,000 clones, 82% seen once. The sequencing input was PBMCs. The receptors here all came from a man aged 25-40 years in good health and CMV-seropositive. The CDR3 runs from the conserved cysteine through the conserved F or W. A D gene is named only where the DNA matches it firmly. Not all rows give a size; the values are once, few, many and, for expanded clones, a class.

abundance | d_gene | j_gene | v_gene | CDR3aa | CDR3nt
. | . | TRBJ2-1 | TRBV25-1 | CASSDLADSYNEQFF | TGTGCCAGCAGTGATCTAGCCGACTCCTACAATGAGCAGTTCTTC
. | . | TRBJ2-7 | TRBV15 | CATSRDHRGGSREQYF | TGTGCCACCAGCAGAGATCACAGGGGGGGGTCGAGAGAGCAGTACTTC
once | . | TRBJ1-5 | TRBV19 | CASSMTVQAKPQHF | TGTGCCAGTAGTATGACAGTACAGGCTAAGCCCCAGCATTTT
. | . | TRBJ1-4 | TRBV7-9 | CASRNGRGRGEKLFF | TGTGCCAGCAGGAACGGGAGGGGCCGGGGTGAAAAACTGTTTTTT
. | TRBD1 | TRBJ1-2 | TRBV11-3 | CASSFQDRDPYSYTF | TGTGCCAGCAGCTTTCAGGACAGGGACCCCTATAGCTACACCTTC
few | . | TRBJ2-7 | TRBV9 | CASSAGLYEQYF | TGTGCCAGCAGCGCGGGACTCTACGAGCAGTACTTC
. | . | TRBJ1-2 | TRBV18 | CASKRGGGDYGYTF | TGTGCCAGCAAGAGGGGAGGAGGGGACTATGGCTACACCTTC
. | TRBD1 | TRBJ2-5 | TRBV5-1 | CASSRAGQGEETQYF | TGCGCCAGCAGCCGAGCTGGACAGGGAGAGGAGACCCAGTACTTC
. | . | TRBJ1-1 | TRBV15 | CATSRDREGSTEAFF | TGTGCCACCAGCAGAGACCGGGAGGGAAGCACTGAAGCTTTCTTT
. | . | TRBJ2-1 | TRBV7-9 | CASSLTSSNHNEQFF | TGTGCCAGCAGCTTAACTAGCAGTAACCACAATGAGCAGTTCTTC
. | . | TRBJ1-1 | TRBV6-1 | CASSVRGNTEAFF | TGTGCCAGCAGTGTCAGGGGAAACACTGAAGCTTTCTTT
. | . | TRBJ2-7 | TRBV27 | CASSLSIRVESYEQYF | TGTGCCAGCAGTTTATCCATCAGGGTGGAATCCTACGAGCAGTACTTC
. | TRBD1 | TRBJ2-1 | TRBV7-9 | CASSWPDRGRNEQFF | TGTGCCAGCAGCTGGCCGGACAGGGGGCGCAATGAGCAGTTCTTC
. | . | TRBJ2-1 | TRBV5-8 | CARPYNEGRLAEQFF | TGTGCCAGGCCTTACAATGAAGGGAGGCTCGCTGAGCAGTTCTTC
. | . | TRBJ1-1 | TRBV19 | CASSIGAIEAFF | TGTGCCAGTAGTATAGGGGCAATTGAAGCTTTCTTT
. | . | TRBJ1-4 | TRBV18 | CASSPGGEDKLFF | TGTGCCAGCTCACCAGGGGGCGAAGATAAACTGTTTTTT
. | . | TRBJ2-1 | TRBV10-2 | CASRDYQDNEQFF | TGCGCCAGCAGGGACTACCAAGACAATGAGCAGTTCTTC
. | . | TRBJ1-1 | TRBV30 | CAWSTVNTEAFF | TGTGCCTGGAGTACAGTGAACACTGAAGCTTTCTTT
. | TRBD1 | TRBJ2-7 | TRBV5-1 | CASTAGTGYYEQYF | TGCGCCAGCACTGCCGGGACAGGGTACTACGAGCAGTACTTC
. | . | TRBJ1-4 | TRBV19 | CASSIPREATNEKLFF | TGTGCCAGTAGTATCCCGCGGGAAGCAACTAATGAAAAACTGTTTTTT
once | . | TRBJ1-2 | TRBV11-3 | CASSLQPGRVDGYTF | TGTGCCAGCAGCTTACAACCCGGCAGGGTAGACGGCTACACCTTC
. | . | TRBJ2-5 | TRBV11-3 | CASSLGVRETQYF | TGTGCCAGCAGCTTAGGCGTTCGAGAGACCCAGTACTTC
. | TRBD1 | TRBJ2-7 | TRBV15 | CATSGDRAYEQYF | TGTGCCACCAGCGGGGACAGGGCCTACGAGCAGTACTTC
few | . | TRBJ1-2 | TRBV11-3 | CASAGQANYGYTF | TGTGCCAGCGCGGGGCAGGCTAACTATGGCTACACCTTC
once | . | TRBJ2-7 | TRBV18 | CASSPDSSYEQYF | TGTGCCAGCTCACCGGACAGCTCCTACGAGCAGTACTTC
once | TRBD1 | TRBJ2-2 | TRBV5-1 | CASSFSTGGSANTGELFF | TGCGCCAGCAGCTTTAGTACAGGGGGCTCGGCCAACACCGGGGAGCTGTTTTTT
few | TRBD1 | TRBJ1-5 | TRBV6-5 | CASSVQGASQPQHF | TGTGCCAGCAGTGTGCAGGGGGCGAGTCAGCCCCAGCATTTT
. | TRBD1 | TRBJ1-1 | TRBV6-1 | CASSPSAGGNTEAFF | TGTGCCAGCAGTCCGAGCGCAGGGGGCAACACTGAAGCTTTCTTT
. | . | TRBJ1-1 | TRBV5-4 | CASSLAGVPEAFF | TGTGCCAGCAGCTTGGCCGGGGTCCCTGAAGCTTTCTTT
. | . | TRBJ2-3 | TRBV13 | CASSEAPPQYF | TGTGCCAGCAGTGAGGCTCCCCCGCAGTATTTT
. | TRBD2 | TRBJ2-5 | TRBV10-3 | CAISESELAGIQETQYF | TGTGCCATCAGTGAAAGCGAACTAGCGGGGATCCAAGAGACCCAGTACTTC
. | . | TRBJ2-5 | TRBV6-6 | CASSSVEKETQYF | TGTGCCAGCAGTTCCGTCGAGAAAGAGACCCAGTACTTC
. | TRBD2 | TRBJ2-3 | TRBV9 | CASSLRTSGAWALQYF | TGTGCCAGCAGCCTCCGGACTAGCGGGGCCTGGGCCCTGCAGTATTTT
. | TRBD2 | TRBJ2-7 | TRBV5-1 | CASSGLAGGPSYEQYF | TGCGCCAGCAGCGGACTAGCGGGGGGGCCTTCCTACGAGCAGTACTTC
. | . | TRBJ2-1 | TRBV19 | CASSMGAENNEQFF | TGTGCCAGTAGTATGGGGGCGGAAAACAATGAGCAGTTCTTC
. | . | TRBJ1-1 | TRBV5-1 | CASSLSADTGAFF | TGCGCCAGCAGCTTGTCAGCGGATACGGGAGCTTTCTTT
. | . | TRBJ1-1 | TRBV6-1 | CASSVGRGGTEAFF | TGTGCCAGCAGTGTGGGCAGGGGAGGGACTGAAGCTTTCTTT
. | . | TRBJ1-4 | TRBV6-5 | CATTPGGNEKLFF | TGTGCCACCACGCCCGGGGGGAATGAAAAACTGTTTTTT
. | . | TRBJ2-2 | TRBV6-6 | CASSMDIGELFF | TGTGCCAGCAGTATGGACATCGGGGAGCTGTTTTTT
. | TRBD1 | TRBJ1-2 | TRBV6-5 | CASTLGDRRPSYTF | TGTGCCAGCACATTGGGGGACAGGCGTCCTAGCTACACCTTC
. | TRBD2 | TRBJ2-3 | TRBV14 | CASSLVGGGHTQYF | TGTGCCAGCAGCCTTGTAGGCGGGGGGCATACGCAGTATTTT
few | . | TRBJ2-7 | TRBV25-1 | CASSATGSYEQYF | TGTGCCAGCAGTGCCACAGGTTCCTACGAGCAGTACTTC
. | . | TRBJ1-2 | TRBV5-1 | CASSSRQLHPYGYTF | TGTGCCAGCAGCTCAAGACAGTTACACCCCTATGGCTACACCTTC
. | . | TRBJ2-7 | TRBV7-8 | CASSQGDRYEQYF | TGTGCCAGCAGCCAAGGAGACAGGTACGAGCAGTACTTC
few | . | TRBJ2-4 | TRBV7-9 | CASSLDTIAKNIQYF | TGTGCCAGCAGCTTAGACACAATAGCCAAAAACATTCAGTACTTC
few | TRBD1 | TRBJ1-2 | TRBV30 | CARYPGTGISVGYTF | TGTGCCAGATACCCCGGGACAGGGATCTCAGTCGGCTACACCTTC
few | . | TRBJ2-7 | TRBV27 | CASSLSVGYEQYF | TGTGCCAGCAGTTTATCAGTCGGCTACGAGCAGTACTTC
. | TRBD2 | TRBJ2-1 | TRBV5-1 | CASSSLAGAPTNEQFF | TGCGCCAGCAGCTCCCTAGCGGGGGCTCCGACTAATGAGCAGTTCTTC
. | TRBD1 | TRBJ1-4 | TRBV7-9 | CASSVGTGPTNEKLFF | TGTGCCAGCAGCGTAGGGACAGGTCCAACTAATGAAAAACTGTTTTTT
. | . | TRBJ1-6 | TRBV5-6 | CASSLSGSPLHF | TGTGCCAGCAGCTTGTCGGGTTCACCCCTCCACTTT
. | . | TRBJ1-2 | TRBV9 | CASRTDTNYGYTF | TGTGCCAGCAGGACAGACACTAACTATGGCTACACCTTC
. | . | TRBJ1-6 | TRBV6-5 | CATSLNESPNSPLHF | TGTGCCACAAGTTTAAATGAGAGCCCGAACTCACCCCTCCACTTT